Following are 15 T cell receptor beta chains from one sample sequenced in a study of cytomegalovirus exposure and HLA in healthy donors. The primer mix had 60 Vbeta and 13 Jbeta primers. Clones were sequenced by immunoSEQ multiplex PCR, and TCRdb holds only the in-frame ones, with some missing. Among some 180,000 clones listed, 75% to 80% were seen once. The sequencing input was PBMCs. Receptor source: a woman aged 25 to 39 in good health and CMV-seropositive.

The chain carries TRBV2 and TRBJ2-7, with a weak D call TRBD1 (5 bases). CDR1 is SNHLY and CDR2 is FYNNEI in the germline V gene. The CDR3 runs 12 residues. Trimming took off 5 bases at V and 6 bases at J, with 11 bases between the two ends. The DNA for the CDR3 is TGTGCCAGCAGTTCAGGGATGGGCGAGCAGTACTTC. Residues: CASSSGMGEQYF.

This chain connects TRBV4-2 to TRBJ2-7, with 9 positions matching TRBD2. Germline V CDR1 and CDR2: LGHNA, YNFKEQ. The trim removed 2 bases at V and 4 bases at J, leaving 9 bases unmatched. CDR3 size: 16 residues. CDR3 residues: CASSQTPGTSSYEQYF. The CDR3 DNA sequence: TGTGCCAGCAGCCAAACCCCCGGGACTAGCAGTTACGAGCAGTACTTC.

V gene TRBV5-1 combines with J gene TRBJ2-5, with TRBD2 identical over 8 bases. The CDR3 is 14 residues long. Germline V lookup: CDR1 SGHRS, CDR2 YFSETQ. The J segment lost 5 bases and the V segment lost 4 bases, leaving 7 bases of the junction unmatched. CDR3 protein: CASSQTSASETQYF. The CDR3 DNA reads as TGCGCCAGCAGCCAGACTAGCGCTTCGGAGACCCAGTACTTC.

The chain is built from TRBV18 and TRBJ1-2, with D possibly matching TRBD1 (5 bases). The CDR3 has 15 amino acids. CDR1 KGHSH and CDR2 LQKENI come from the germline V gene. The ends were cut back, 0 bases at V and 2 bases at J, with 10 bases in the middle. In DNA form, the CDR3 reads TGTGCCAGCTCACCACCGAGCGGGGCCAACTATGGCTACACCTTC. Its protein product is CASSPPSGANYGYTF.

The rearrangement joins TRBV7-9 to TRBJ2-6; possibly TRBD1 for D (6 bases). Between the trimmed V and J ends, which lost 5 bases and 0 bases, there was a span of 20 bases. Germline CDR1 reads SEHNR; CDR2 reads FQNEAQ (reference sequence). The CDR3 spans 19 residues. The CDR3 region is CASSTEPLTGRSGANVLTF. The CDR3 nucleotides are TGTGCCAGCAGCACCGAACCCCTGACAGGCCGCTCTGGGGCCAACGTCCTGACTTTC.

The CDR3 sequence is CASSQAPPDRRHTEAFF. For the CDR3, the DNA is TGTGCCAGCAGCCAAGCCCCACCGGACAGGCGTCACACTGAAGCTTTCTTT. The chain joins TRBV4-2 to TRBJ1-1; 7 nucleotides align to TRBD1. The CDR3 covers 17 residues. V was clipped by 1 base and J by 3 bases; unmatched bases: 11. CDR1 is LGHNA, CDR2 YNFKEQ, per germline.

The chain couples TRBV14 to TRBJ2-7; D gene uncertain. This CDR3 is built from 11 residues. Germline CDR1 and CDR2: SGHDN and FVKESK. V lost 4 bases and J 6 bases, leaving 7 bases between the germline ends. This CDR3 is CASSPRCEQYF. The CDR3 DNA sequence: TGTGCCAGCAGCCCCCGGTGCGAGCAGTACTTC.

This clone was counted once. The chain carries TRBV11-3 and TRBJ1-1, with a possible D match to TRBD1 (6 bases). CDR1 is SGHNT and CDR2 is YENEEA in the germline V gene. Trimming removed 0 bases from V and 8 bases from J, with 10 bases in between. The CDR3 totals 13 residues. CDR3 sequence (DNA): TGTGCCAGCAGCTTAGATGGGGGGGCCGAAGCTTTCTTT. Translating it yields CASSLDGGAEAFF. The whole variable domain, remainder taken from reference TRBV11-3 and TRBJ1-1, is EAGVVQSPRYKIIEKKQPVAFWCNPISGHNTLYWYLQNLGQGPELLIRYENEEAVDDSQLPKDRFSAERLKGVDSTLKIQPAELGDSAVYLCASSLDGGAEAFFGQGTRLTVV.

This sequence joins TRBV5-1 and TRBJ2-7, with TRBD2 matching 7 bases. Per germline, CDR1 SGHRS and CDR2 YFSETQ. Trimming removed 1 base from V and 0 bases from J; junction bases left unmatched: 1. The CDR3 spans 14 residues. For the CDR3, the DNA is TGCGCCAGCAGCTTGAGGACTAGCTCCTACGAGCAGTACTTC. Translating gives CASSLRTSSYEQYF.

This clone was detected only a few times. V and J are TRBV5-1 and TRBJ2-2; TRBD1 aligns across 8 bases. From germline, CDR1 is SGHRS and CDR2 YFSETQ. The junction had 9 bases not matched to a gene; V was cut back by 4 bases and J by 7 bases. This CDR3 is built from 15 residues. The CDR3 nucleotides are TGCGCCAGCAGCCTCTGGACAGGGTATAGCGGGGAGCTGTTTTTT. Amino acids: CASSLWTGYSGELFF.

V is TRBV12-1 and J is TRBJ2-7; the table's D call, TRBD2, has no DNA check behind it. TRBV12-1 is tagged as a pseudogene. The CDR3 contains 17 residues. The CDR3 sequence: CASSSRGLAGSSYEQYF. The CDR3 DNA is TGTGCCAGCAGCTCCCGCGGACTAGCGGGGTCCTCCTACGAGCAGTACTTC.

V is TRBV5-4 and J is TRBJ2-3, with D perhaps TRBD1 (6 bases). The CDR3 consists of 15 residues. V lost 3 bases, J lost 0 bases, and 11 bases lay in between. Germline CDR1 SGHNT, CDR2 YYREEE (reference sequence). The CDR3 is CASSSGTYSTDTQYF. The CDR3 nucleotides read TGTGCCAGCAGCTCCGGGACATATAGCACAGATACGCAGTATTTT.

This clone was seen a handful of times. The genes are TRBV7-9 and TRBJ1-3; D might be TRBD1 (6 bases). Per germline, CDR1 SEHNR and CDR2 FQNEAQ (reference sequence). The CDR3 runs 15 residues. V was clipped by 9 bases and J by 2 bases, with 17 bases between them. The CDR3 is CARCDGGGAGNTIYF. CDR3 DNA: TGTGCCAGGTGCGACGGGGGGGGCGCTGGAAACACCATATATTTT.

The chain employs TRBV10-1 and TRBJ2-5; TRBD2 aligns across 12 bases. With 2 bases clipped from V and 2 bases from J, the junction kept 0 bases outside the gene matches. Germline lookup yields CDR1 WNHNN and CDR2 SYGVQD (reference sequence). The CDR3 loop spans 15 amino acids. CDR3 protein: CASSEGLAGQETQYF. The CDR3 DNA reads TGCGCCAGCAGTGAGGGACTAGCGGGGCAAGAGACCCAGTACTTC.

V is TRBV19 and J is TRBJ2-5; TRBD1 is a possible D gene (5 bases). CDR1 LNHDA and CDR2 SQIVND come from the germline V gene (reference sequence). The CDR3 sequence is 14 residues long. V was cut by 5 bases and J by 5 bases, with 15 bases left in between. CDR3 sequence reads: CASSSGHRSETQYF. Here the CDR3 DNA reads TGTGCCAGTAGTTCCGGACACCGGTCGGAGACCCAGTACTTC. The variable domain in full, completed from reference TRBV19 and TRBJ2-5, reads DGGITQSPKYLFRKEGQNVTLSCEQNLNHDAMYWYRQDPGQGLRLIYYSQIVNDFQKGDIAEGYSVSREKKESFPLTVTSAQKNPTAFYLCASSSGHRSETQYFGPGTRLLVL.